A selection of T cell receptor beta chains follows, all from one sample in a study of T cells in Graves' hyperthyroidism and ophthalmopathy. TCRdb reprocessed the multiplex PCR reads with MiXCR, giving one entry per CDR3 protein. The sample yields 600,000 to 700,000 distinct CDR3 sequences, roughly 14% seen once. The sample comprised blood. The receptors here all came from a woman between 40 and 55 years old with Graves' ophthalmopathy. The CDR3 runs from the conserved cysteine through the conserved F or W.

TRBJ1-2 | TRBV24-1 | CATSDFRAGGYTF
TRBJ2-7 | TRBV5-1 | CASSLVDGGEQYF
TRBJ2-3 | TRBV15 | CATSRDRAGTTDTQYF
TRBJ2-5 | TRBV12-3/TRBV12-4 | CASSLVGKETQYF
TRBJ2-7 | TRBV7-2 | CASSLMTSRSYEQYF
TRBJ1-2 | TRBV6-5 | CASSYGGGSNYGYTF
TRBJ2-2 | TRBV12-3/TRBV12-4 | CASSLGTNTGELFF
TRBJ1-1 | TRBV11-1 | CASSSPGWDSNTEAFF
TRBJ1-5 | TRBV12-3/TRBV12-4 | CASSLAGGPQHF
TRBJ2-7 | TRBV7-2 | CASSSLTSAHEQYF
TRBJ2-2 | TRBV19 | CASSTYKVTGELFF
TRBJ2-7 | TRBV20-1 | CSALRLAGGSYEQYF
TRBJ1-1 | TRBV13 | CASSPPRAGNTEAFF
TRBJ1-3 | TRBV28 | CASSLSGTSGNTIYF
TRBJ2-5 | TRBV14 | CASSQDRRRAQETQYF
TRBJ2-7 | TRBV12-3/TRBV12-4 | CASSAGTRPLMSEQYF
TRBJ1-5 | TRBV6-1 | CASSKGDRRSNQPQHF
TRBJ1-2 | TRBV5-1 | CASSLEEGNGYTF
TRBJ1-1 | TRBV11-2 | CASSFPDGAFF
TRBJ1-5 | TRBV15 | CATSRDDVPGNQPQHF
TRBJ2-2 | TRBV5-4 | CASSWGLRSGANTGELFF
TRBJ2-7 | TRBV7-2 | CASSPGATTYEQYF
TRBJ2-7 | TRBV12-3/TRBV12-4 | CASSLDNSYEQYF
TRBJ2-7 | TRBV6-5 | CASSYSPSGSFGEQYF
TRBJ2-7 | TRBV12-3/TRBV12-4 | CASSTRDRGGEQYF
TRBJ1-2 | TRBV20-1 | CSADAGPGNYGYTF
TRBJ2-5 | TRBV29-1 | CSVEVEAGETQYF
TRBJ2-7 | TRBV11-3 | CASSSETGTARPYEQYF
TRBJ2-7 | TRBV6-1 | CASSADRGAYEQYF
TRBJ2-7 | TRBV28 | CASSDSRDTYEQYF
TRBJ2-7 | TRBV6-1 | CASSETRYEQYF
TRBJ2-7 | TRBV7-9 | CASSSRTGISYEQYF
TRBJ2-7 | TRBV12-3/TRBV12-4 | CASSFSSVNTGEQYF
TRBJ1-2 | TRBV28 | CASSFPTQNYGYTF
TRBJ2-7 | TRBV6-4 | CASRGLAGVSSFPYEQYF
TRBJ2-7 | TRBV28 | CASSFLTGGGYEQYF
TRBJ2-7 | TRBV12-3/TRBV12-4 | CASSSMAYEQYF
TRBJ2-2 | TRBV27 | CASSPRAGLARAGELFF
TRBJ1-2 | TRBV6-1 | CASSEGGTGLVGYTF
TRBJ1-1 | TRBV9 | CASSPRGRGDTEAFF
TRBJ1-2 | TRBV6-5 | CASSLGGGGYYGYTF
TRBJ2-7 | TRBV28 | CASSKGDRAPYEQYF
TRBJ2-5 | TRBV6-5 | CASSYSRTSGIGQETQYF
TRBJ1-2 | TRBV12-3/TRBV12-4 | CASSPPDGYGYTF
TRBJ2-7 | TRBV4-1 | CASSRGQGNYEQYF
TRBJ2-7 | TRBV12-3/TRBV12-4 | CASSLSPGTGTNYEQYF
TRBJ1-1 | TRBV19 | CASTPETAMNTEAFF